These 6 T cell receptor beta chains came from one sample sequenced in a study of blood T cell repertoires in COVID-19. Data came from immunoSEQ multiplex PCR; TCRdb stores just in-frame clones and leaves some out. The repertoire includes 150,000 to 200,000 clones, roughly 80% of them detected once, and approximately 5.6% sits in the top ten. What was sequenced was PBMCs or T cells enriched from blood (not recorded which). These TCRs come from a woman between 40 and 50 years old with acute COVID-19.

The chain recombines TRBV29-1 with TRBJ1-2; D is unclear. Per the germline V gene, CDR1 is SQVTM and CDR2 is ANQGSEA. The CDR3 covers 11 residues. Trimming took off 3 bases at V and 8 bases at J, with 10 bases between the two ends. The CDR3: CSVDRINGYTF. CDR3 in DNA: TGCAGCGTTGACAGGATAAACGGCTACACCTTC.

The chain combines TRBV7-2 with TRBJ1-2, with D perhaps TRBD1 (5 bases). V was cut by 8 bases and J by 3 bases, with 10 bases left in between. CDR1 SGHTA and CDR2 FQGNSA come from the germline V gene. There are 12 residues in the CDR3. CDR3 sequence (DNA): TGTGCCAGCGGGTGGGGGGACTATGGCTACACCTTC. Its translation: CASGWGDYGYTF.

The chain is built from TRBV7-2 and TRBJ2-3; no clear D gene. The CDR3 has 14 amino acids. Germline CDR1 SGHTA, CDR2 FQGNSA. The V and J ends lost 3 bases and 4 bases respectively, with 11 bases between them. CDR3: CASSLRSRADTQYF. The CDR3 DNA reads as TGTGCCAGCAGCTTGAGAAGCCGAGCAGATACGCAGTATTTT. The full variable domain, its missing parts supplied by reference TRBV7-2 and TRBJ2-3, is GAGVSQSPSNKVTEKGKDVELRCDPISGHTALYWYRQSLGQGLEFLIYFQGNSAPDKSGLPSDRFSAERTGGSVSTLTIQRTQQEDSAVYLCASSLRSRADTQYFGPGTRLTVL.

The chain couples TRBV5-1 to TRBJ2-5; 9 bases are a match to TRBD2. The V gene end was trimmed by 3 bases and the J gene end by 5 bases; junction bases not matched to a gene: 8. This CDR3 region has 15 residues. The germline CDR1 and CDR2 sequences are SGHRS and YFSETQ. In DNA, the CDR3 is TGCGCCAGCAGCTATAGCGGGAGCCCGGTGGAGACCCAGTACTTC. This codes for CASSYSGSPVETQYF.

This clone was recorded only once. CDR3 in amino acids: CASNWDRANSPLHF. The CDR3 coding sequence is TGTGCCAGCAATTGGGACAGGGCAAATTCACCCCTCCACTTT. V usage is TRBV2 and J usage is TRBJ1-6, with TRBD1 matching 9 bases. Trimming cost V 7 bases and J 7 bases; bases outside gene matches: 5. The CDR3 runs 14 residues. Germline assignment: CDR1 SNHLY and CDR2 FYNNEI.

DNA of the CDR3: TGTGCCAGTGTAGCCGGAGGCCCCGATACGCAGTATTTT. Translation: CASVAGGPDTQYF. V and J are TRBV5-8 and TRBJ2-3; the D gene is possibly TRBD2 (5 bases). This CDR3 comprises 13 residues. Germline V gives CDR1 SGHTS, CDR2 YDEGEE. V gave up 8 bases and J gave up 6 bases, with 16 bases separating them.